A single sample is the source of the 4 T cell receptor beta chains below, sequenced in a study of regulatory T cells in long-lasting Graves disease (dated by TCRdb to the early 2020s). The time point label for this specimen denotes: newly diagnosed GD, antithyroid drugs for less than 3 months. RNA was extracted from PBMCs in TRIzol for both TCR sequencing and RNA sequencing. The library relied on multiplex PCR. The sequencer was an Illumina HiSeq 4000. iRepertoire HTBI primers and Arm-PCR amplification of CDR3 regions were used to construct TCR beta libraries. TCRdb reworked the public reads: Q25 trimming with fastp, MiXCR clone assembly, productive beta chains retained. Records with the same CDR3 protein are collapsed into one entry carrying the most frequent genes and DNA. Counted in this sample were some 320,000 distinct CDR3 sequences; more than 15% of them appeared once. Together, the top ten hold around 37% of the sample.

The specimen was peripheral blood mononuclear cells (PBMCs), collected at new diagnosis, from a patient treated with antithyroid drugs. These receptor sequences come from a female donor with Graves disease.

This clonotype has a count of ten or more. The chain links TRBV7-8 to TRBJ2-7, with D unclear. Germline lookup yields CDR1 SGHVS and CDR2 FQNEAQ. The length of the CDR3 is 13 residues. V was cut by 3 bases and J by 0 bases, with 6 bases left in between. The DNA of the CDR3 is TGTGCCAGCAGCTTGTGGGACTCCTACGAGCAGTACTTC. Encoded protein: CASSLWDSYEQYF.

A remark on this clonotype: With only one base between it and a far larger clone, this is likely a read error. V is TRBV28 and J is TRBJ2-3; no firm D call. Germline assignment: CDR1 MDHEN and CDR2 SYDVKM. CDR3 size: 15 residues. V was cut by 5 bases and J by 0 bases, with 12 bases left in between. Written as DNA, the CDR3 is TGTGCCAGCAGTCGAAGACCTTCTAGCACAGATACGCAGTATTTT. It specifies CASSRRPSSTDTQYF. Looking up the rest from reference TRBV28 and TRBJ2-3 gives the full variable domain: DVKVTQSSRYLVKRTGEKVFLECVQDMDHENMFWYRQDPGLGLRLIYFSYDVKMKEKGDIPEGYSVSREKKERFSLILESASTNQTSMYLCASSRRPSSTDTQYFGPGTRLTVL.

This clonotype came up many times. This chain's CDR3 is CATSIFERVGGYTF. CDR3 nucleotides: TGTGCCACCAGCATCTTTGAGCGGGTCGGTGGCTACACCTTC. The chain couples TRBV15 to TRBJ1-2; unclear D gene. The V end was cut by 4 bases, the J end by 7 bases, with 16 bases between. This CDR3 is 14 amino acids long. Germline CDR1 reads LNHNV; CDR2 reads YYDKDF (reference sequence).

This clonotype was observed at least ten times. The chain is built from TRBV6-1 and TRBJ1-5, with D possibly TRBD1 on 6 matching bases. The CDR3 is made up of 13 amino acids. V gave up 6 bases and J gave up 10 bases, with 16 bases separating them. Germline V lookup: CDR1 MNHNS, CDR2 SASEGT. This chain's CDR3 is CASRVQGLRPQHF. CDR3 coding DNA: TGTGCCAGCAGAGTACAGGGTTTGCGACCCCAGCATTTT.